The 30 T cell receptor beta chains below come from one sample, sequenced in a study of blood T cell repertoires in COVID-19. Libraries were prepared by immunoSEQ multiplex PCR; TCRdb keeps only in-frame clonotypes and omits some of them. The sample has 250,000 to 300,000 clones, around nine tenths seen once. Sequencing was carried out using peripheral blood. The receptors were gathered from a woman in her 30s with COVID-19, enrolled during active disease.

On this clone itself: At the DNA level, this CDR3 is encoded by other sequences in the same sample as well. This chain joins TRBV18 and TRBJ2-5, with D hard to call. The CDR3 spans 13 residues. Trimming removed 0 bases at V and 1 base at J, with 3 bases between. Looked up from germline, CDR1 is KGHSH and CDR2 is LQKENI. CDR3 DNA sequence: TGTGCCAGCTCACCACCTAGCCAAGAGACCCAGTACTTC. Protein product: CASSPPSQETQYF.

The CDR3, as DNA: TGTGCCAGCAGTTACTCGATCACCGGGGGGAACGAGCAGTACTTC. Its protein product is CASSYSITGGNEQYF. This chain connects TRBV6-6 to TRBJ2-7; TRBD2 matches 7 bases. V was clipped by 0 bases and J by 5 bases; unmatched bases: 7. Germline CDR1 and CDR2: MNHNY and SVGAGI (reference sequence). The CDR3 length is 15 residues.

This clone was seen only once. The CDR3 DNA reads TGTGCCAGCAGTGCCTTTAAAGGACTAGCGGGGGGGCAGCTATACAATGAGCAGTTCTTC. Encoded protein: CASSAFKGLAGGQLYNEQFF. V gene TRBV14 combines with J gene TRBJ2-1; TRBD2 aligns across 15 bases. In germline, CDR1 is SGHDN, CDR2 FVKESK. J gave up 4 bases and V 6 bases, and 16 bases lay outside the gene matches. This CDR3 region has 20 residues.

The rearrangement links TRBV4-1 to TRBJ2-7; TRBD2 might be the D (6 bases). This CDR3 is 14 amino acids long. V was pared by 3 bases and J by 1 base, with 10 bases between. Per germline, CDR1 MGHRA and CDR2 YSYEKL. For the CDR3, the DNA is TGCGCCAGCAGCCATTATGCGGGGTCCTACGAGCAGTACTTC. It specifies CASSHYAGSYEQYF.

The gene calls are TRBV5-4 and TRBJ2-1, with a possible D match to TRBD2 (5 bases). CDR3 length equals 15 residues. CDR1 is SGHNT and CDR2 is YYREEE in the germline V gene (reference sequence). V was trimmed by 0 bases and J by 3 bases, leaving 10 bases between them. CDR3 DNA sequence: TGTGCCAGCAGCTTGGAAGTAGCGAACTACAATGAGCAGTTCTTC. This codes for CASSLEVANYNEQFF.

The chain recombines TRBV10-3 with TRBJ1-5; 8 nucleotides agree with TRBD1. V dropped 7 bases and J dropped 4; count of bases not matched to a gene: 6. Germline V gene data show CDR1 as ENHRY and CDR2 as SYGVKD. The CDR3 runs 14 residues. CDR3 sequence (DNA): TGTGCCATCAATGACAGGGGAAGGAATCAGCCCCAGCATTTT. It specifies CAINDRGRNQPQHF.

J is TRBJ1-4 and V is TRBV3-1 (or the pseudogene TRBV3-2), with TRBD1 as a possible D gene (6 bases). V was clipped by 1 base and J by 4 bases, with 16 bases between them. Germline-derived CDR1 and CDR2 are LGHDT and YNNKEL (reference sequence). This CDR3 has 17 residues. Written as DNA, the CDR3 is TGTGCCAGCAGCCAAGCATCCCTGGGGGGGCTTAATGAAAAACTGTTTTTT. It encodes CASSQASLGGLNEKLFF.

In its sample, this clone was seen once. The chain joins TRBV27 to TRBJ1-6, with D hard to call. From germline, CDR1 is MNHEY and CDR2 SMNVEV (reference sequence). This CDR3 is 17 amino acids long. The germline V and J ends were trimmed by 5 bases and 0 bases, with 14 bases remaining between them. The CDR3 loop reads CASSPDWGSSYNSPLHF. The CDR3 DNA sequence: TGTGCCAGCAGTCCGGACTGGGGAAGCTCCTATAATTCACCCCTCCACTTT.

This chain joins TRBV6-5 and TRBJ1-1, with D uncertain. Deletions cut 7 bases from V and 1 base from J, with 4 bases between. CDR1 and CDR2 (germline): MNHEY, SVGAGI. This CDR3 region has 11 residues. This chain's CDR3 is CASTWNTEAFF. In DNA form, the CDR3 reads TGTGCCAGCACTTGGAACACTGAAGCTTTCTTT.

The chain recombines TRBV4-1 with TRBJ2-3; possibly TRBD1 for D (5 bases). The CDR3 runs to 17 residues. Trimming took 0 bases from V and 0 from J, leaving 13 bases between them. CDR1 MGHRA and CDR2 YSYEKL come from the germline V gene. The CDR3 DNA follows: TGCGCCAGCAGCCAAGAAAGAGCAGGGCCTAGCACAGATACGCAGTATTTT. This sequence encodes CASSQERAGPSTDTQYF.

The rearrangement links TRBV7-2 to TRBJ2-3, with D tentatively TRBD1 (6 bases). V lost 3 bases and J 7 bases, leaving 11 bases between the germline ends. Looked up from germline, CDR1 is SGHTA and CDR2 is FQGNSA. The CDR3 runs to 13 residues. The chain's CDR3 is CASSFGGGYTQYF. In DNA, the CDR3 is TGTGCCAGCAGCTTTGGGGGCGGGTATACGCAGTATTTT.

This clone has a single count. The CDR3 is CASGLQGGEQYF. CDR3 in DNA: TGTGCCAGCGGACTGCAGGGGGGCGAGCAGTACTTC. The chain is built from TRBV28 and TRBJ2-7, with D possibly matching TRBD1 (7 bases). The CDR3 extends over 12 amino acids. V was trimmed by 8 bases and J by 6 bases, leaving 14 bases between them. Germline lookup yields CDR1 MDHEN and CDR2 SYDVKM. The whole variable domain, filled in from reference TRBV28 and TRBJ2-7, reads DVKVTQSSRYLVKRTGEKVFLECVQDMDHENMFWYRQDPGLGLRLIYFSYDVKMKEKGDIPEGYSVSREKKERFSLILESASTNQTSMYLCASGLQGGEQYFGPGTRLTVT.

The genes are TRBV27 and TRBJ2-7, with D possibly matching TRBD2 (6 bases). In germline, CDR1 is MNHEY, CDR2 SMNVEV (reference sequence). Trimming cost V 5 bases and J 0 bases, with 11 bases left between them. The CDR3 is 14 residues long. The CDR3 here is CASSPAGSSYEQYF. Here the CDR3 DNA reads TGTGCCAGCAGTCCCGCCGGGAGCTCCTACGAGCAGTACTTC.

V usage is TRBV24-1 and J usage is TRBJ1-5, with 8 positions matching TRBD1. The J segment lost 5 bases and the V segment lost 4 bases, leaving 0 bases of the junction unmatched. Looked up from germline, CDR1 is KGHDR and CDR2 is SFDVKD. CDR3 length equals 13 residues. The CDR3 bases are TGTGCCACCAGTGACAGGGGGCATCAGCCCCAGCATTTT. Its translation is CATSDRGHQPQHF.

This chain links TRBV6-5 with TRBJ1-2; 7 bases agree with TRBD1. Germline V gene lookup returns CDR1 MNHEY and CDR2 SVGAGI. The CDR3 spans 13 residues. Trimming took 6 bases from V and 6 from J; bases not matched to a gene: 7. The chain's CDR3 is CASRMTGSDGYTF. The CDR3 nucleotides read TGTGCCAGCAGAATGACAGGGTCTGATGGCTACACCTTC.

The rearrangement uses TRBV4-2 and TRBJ1-2, with 9 bases that match TRBD1. The trim removed 1 base at V and 3 bases at J, leaving 12 bases unmatched. Germline V lookup: CDR1 LGHNA, CDR2 YNFKEQ. The CDR3 covers 18 residues. Here the CDR3 reads CASSQVQLRTGVDYGYTF. The CDR3 DNA reads TGTGCCAGCAGCCAAGTTCAACTCCGGACAGGGGTTGACTATGGCTACACCTTC.

This chain connects TRBV27 to TRBJ2-7; TRBD1 matches 7 bases. Germline V gives CDR1 MNHEY, CDR2 SMNVEV (reference sequence). V dropped 8 bases and J dropped 4; count of bases not matched to a gene: 11. The CDR3 contains 14 residues. This CDR3 reads CASSSGTAPYEQYF. Written as DNA, the CDR3 is TGTGCCAGCTCCTCCGGGACAGCCCCTTACGAGCAGTACTTC.

The chain uses TRBV19 and TRBJ1-2, with D uncertain. The V end was cut by 6 bases, the J end by 4 bases, with 12 bases between. Germline V lookup: CDR1 LNHDA, CDR2 SQIVND (reference sequence). The CDR3 is 13 amino acids. CDR3 amino acids: CASRGVNRYGYTF. CDR3 DNA sequence: TGTGCCAGTAGGGGAGTAAACCGCTATGGCTACACCTTC.

The gene calls are TRBV7-6 and TRBJ2-7; TRBD2 aligns across 13 bases. The CDR3 consists of 16 residues. Looked up from germline, CDR1 is SGHVS and CDR2 is FNYEAQ. V trimming: 3 bases; J trimming: 8 bases; junction bases outside the gene matches: 10. CDR3 loop: CASSLEWGTSGVQQYF. As DNA, the CDR3 is TGTGCCAGCAGCTTGGAGTGGGGGACTAGCGGGGTGCAGCAGTACTTC.

This rearrangement joins TRBV12-3 or TRBV12-4 to TRBJ1-1, with a tentative D call TRBD1 (5 bases). CDR3 length: 13 amino acids. V was shortened by 6 bases and J by 3 bases, with 11 bases between the two germline ends. CDR3 protein: CASRLQVHTEAFF. The CDR3, as DNA: TGTGCCAGCAGACTACAGGTACACACTGAAGCTTTCTTT.

J is TRBJ2-1 and V is TRBV12-3 or TRBV12-4, with D hard to call. The V end was cut by 5 bases, the J end by 8 bases, with 7 bases between. CDR3 length: 11 amino acids. The CDR3 nucleotides read TGTGCCAGCAGTGACGGAGATGAGCAGTTCTTC. This gives the protein CASSDGDEQFF.

This chain connects TRBV24-1 to TRBJ2-5, with 13 bases fitting TRBD2. This CDR3 has 15 amino acids. Germline values: CDR1 KGHDR, CDR2 SFDVKD. V shed 7 bases, J shed 1 base, and the junction held 2 bases outside the gene matches. DNA for the CDR3: TGTGCCACCAGCAGACTAGCGGGGGGCCAAGAGACCCAGTACTTC. It translates to CATSRLAGGQETQYF.

This chain uses TRBV7-9 with TRBJ1-1; 8 bases are shared with TRBD1. The CDR3 extends over 14 amino acids. Germline V CDR1 and CDR2: SEHNR, FQNEAQ (reference sequence). J was trimmed by 4 bases and V by 4 bases; bases with no gene match: 5. CDR3 in DNA: TGTGCCAGCAGCTCCCCGGACAGGGTCACTGAAGCTTTCTTT. Protein product: CASSSPDRVTEAFF.

The V and J genes are TRBV24-1 and TRBJ1-6; 9 bases are shared with TRBD1. The germline gives CDR1 KGHDR, CDR2 SFDVKD. Unmatched junction bases numbered 7, after V lost 9 bases and J lost 11 bases. The CDR3 runs to 13 residues. CDR3 region: CATGGQGTTPLHF. As DNA, the CDR3 is TGTGCCACCGGTGGACAGGGGACAACACCCCTCCACTTT.

The chain carries TRBV3-1 (or the pseudogene TRBV3-2) and TRBJ1-2; D is undetermined. Germline CDR1 and CDR2: LGHDT and YNNKEL (reference sequence). The CDR3 spans 13 residues. Trimming took 5 bases from V and 1 from J, leaving 8 bases between them. CDR3 loop: CASSSLGNYGYTF. The CDR3 nucleotides are TGTGCCAGCAGCTCCCTCGGTAACTATGGCTACACCTTC.

The chain employs TRBV2 and TRBJ1-6; 7 bases line up with TRBD1. V trimming: 6 bases; J trimming: 14 bases; junction bases outside the gene matches: 10. The germline V gene has CDR1 SNHLY and CDR2 FYNNEI. The CDR3 is 13 amino acids. The CDR3 nucleotides are TGTGCCAGCAGGGGGGTTACAGGGGCCGCCCTCCACTTT. It yields the protein CASRGVTGAALHF.

Regarding this clone: The sample holds other DNA sequences that translate to the same CDR3. The rearrangement links TRBV12-3 or TRBV12-4 to TRBJ1-2; D call uncertain. Trimming shortened V by 2 bases and J by 7 bases, and 8 bases separated the two germline ends. The CDR3 has 12 residues. The CDR3 loop reads CASSLTVRGYTF. DNA for the CDR3: TGTGCCAGCAGTTTAACAGTGCGTGGCTACACCTTC.

The chain has TRBV19 and TRBJ2-7, with D hard to call. Trimming stripped 4 bases from V and 3 bases from J, with 4 bases between. The CDR3 consists of 11 residues. CDR1 LNHDA and CDR2 SQIVND come from the germline V gene (reference sequence). CDR3 region: CASSSSYEQYF. The CDR3 DNA reads as TGTGCCAGTAGTAGCAGCTACGAGCAGTACTTC.

This sequence joins TRBV2 and TRBJ2-7, with 10 bases fitting TRBD1. V trimming: 7 bases; J trimming: 7 bases; junction bases outside the gene matches: 10. The CDR3 spans 14 residues. Per germline, CDR1 SNHLY and CDR2 FYNNEI. Here the CDR3 DNA reads TGTGCCAGCATGCTGGGACAGGGGACGTTTGAGCAGTACTTC. It is translated as CASMLGQGTFEQYF.

V usage is TRBV4-1 and J usage is TRBJ1-4, with 7 bases matching TRBD1. Germline assignment: CDR1 MGHRA and CDR2 YSYEKL. The V segment lost 4 bases and the J segment 5 bases; nucleotides outside the gene matches: 25. The CDR3 loop spans 21 amino acids. Written as DNA, the CDR3 is TGCGCCAGCAGCCGGACTTTAGGGGCCAGGGGGACTCCTGGCCCAAATGAAAAACTGTTTTTT. Protein: CASSRTLGARGTPGPNEKLFF.